This record concerns one T cell receptor beta chain sequence. Source study methods: Reference gene primer amplification in the assay estimated nucleated cell counts. Measured with immunoSEQ multiplex PCR; TCRdb has only the in-frame clones, and not every one. D and trimming were read from the DNA, whereas the V and J calls and clone size are those reported in that table. The repertoire holds roughly 260,000 clones, with roughly 90% as singletons. This sample is drawn from a study of blood T cell repertoires in COVID-19. Looking at the study overall: Sources were T cells, B-cell-depleted T cells, or PBMCs; the material itself was cDNA or gDNA.

Participant age was roughly 18 to 90 years, and participants resided in roughly 24 US areas. Donors were grouped by their self-reported clinical history. This CDR3 has 13 amino acids. Losses at the gene ends were 6 bases for V and 4 bases for J; bases not matched to a gene: 5. This receptor was identified in a woman in her 30s with acute COVID-19. The chain employs TRBV12-3 or TRBV12-4 and TRBJ1-1, with 7 bases matching TRBD1. Sequenced sample: PBMCs or T cells enriched from blood (not recorded which). CDR3 nucleotides: TGTGCCAGCAGAAGACAGGGTGGCACTGAAGCTTTCTTT. Translating it yields CASRRQGGTEAFF.